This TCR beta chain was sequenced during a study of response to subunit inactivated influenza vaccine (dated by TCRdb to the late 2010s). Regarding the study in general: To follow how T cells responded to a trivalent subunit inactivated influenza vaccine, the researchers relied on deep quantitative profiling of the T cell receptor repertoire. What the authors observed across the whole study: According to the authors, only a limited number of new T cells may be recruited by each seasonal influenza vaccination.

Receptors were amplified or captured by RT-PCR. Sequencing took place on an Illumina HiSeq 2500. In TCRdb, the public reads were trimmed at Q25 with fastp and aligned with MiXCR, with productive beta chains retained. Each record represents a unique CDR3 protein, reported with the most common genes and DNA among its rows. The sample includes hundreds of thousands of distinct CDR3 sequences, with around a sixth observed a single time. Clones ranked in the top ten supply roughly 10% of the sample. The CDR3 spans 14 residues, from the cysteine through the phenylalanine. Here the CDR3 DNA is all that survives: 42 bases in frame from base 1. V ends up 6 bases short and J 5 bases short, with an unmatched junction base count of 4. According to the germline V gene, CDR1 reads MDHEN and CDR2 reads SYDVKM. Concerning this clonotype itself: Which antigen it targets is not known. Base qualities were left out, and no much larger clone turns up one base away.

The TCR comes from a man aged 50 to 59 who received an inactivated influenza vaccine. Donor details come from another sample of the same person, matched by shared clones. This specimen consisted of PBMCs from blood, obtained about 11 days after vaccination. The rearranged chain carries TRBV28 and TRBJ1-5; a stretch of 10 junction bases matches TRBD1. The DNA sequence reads TGTGCCAGCAGCCCCGACAGGGGGCATCAGCCCCAGCATTTT. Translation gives CASSPDRGHQPQHF.